The rows below give T cell receptor beta chains drawn from one sample of a study of radiation and T cells in renal cell carcinoma. TCRdb keeps only in-frame clones here, not all; method: immunoSEQ multiplex PCR. The data contain around 130,000 clones, more than 80% of them seen just once; the ten biggest clones take up 1.5% to 2%. Sequencing used blood, obtained from a patient whose treatment included radiotherapy and nephrectomy. These receptors all come from a woman aged 55-69 years with renal cell carcinoma. Each CDR3 is given with its conserved first and last residue. Fields, in order: CDR3 length, J gene, clone size, D gene, V gene, CDR3 protein, CDR3 DNA. A D gene is named only where the DNA matches it firmly. Part of the rows lack a size; the others show once, few, many or a class for expanded clones.

13 | TRBJ2-7 | few | NA | TRBV11-1 | CASSSGKAYEQYF | TGTGCCAGCAGCTCCGGGAAAGCCTACGAGCAGTACTTC
15 | TRBJ2-5 | NA | NA | TRBV10-2 | CASSEPRTSGETQYF | TGCGCCAGCAGTGAGCCCCGGACCTCAGGAGAGACCCAGTACTTC
13 | TRBJ2-7 | NA | NA | TRBV6-1 | CASRGGGAREQYF | TGTGCCAGCCGAGGGGGGGGCGCGCGTGAGCAGTACTTC
16 | TRBJ1-1 | NA | NA | TRBV4-1 | CASSQGEWHRNTEAFF | TGCGCCAGCAGCCAGGGGGAGTGGCATCGCAACACTGAAGCTTTCTTT
15 | TRBJ2-1 | NA | TRBD2 | TRBV9 | CASSVGTSGMGEQFF | TGTGCCAGCAGCGTAGGGACTAGCGGGATGGGTGAGCAGTTCTTC
11 | TRBJ2-1 | NA | NA | TRBV30 | CAWGLNNEQFF | TGTGCCTGGGGCCTCAACAATGAGCAGTTCTTC
12 | TRBJ1-1 | NA | TRBD1 | TRBV27 | CASRGDRVEAFF | TGTGCCAGCAGGGGAGACAGGGTTGAAGCTTTCTTT
16 | TRBJ1-1 | NA | TRBD1 | TRBV11-2 | CASSFNSGQPNTEAFF | TGTGCCAGCAGCTTTAACTCGGGACAGCCCAACACTGAAGCTTTCTTT
17 | TRBJ1-3 | NA | TRBD1 | TRBV13 | CASSARDRSRSGNTIYF | TGTGCCAGCAGCGCCCGGGACAGGTCCCGCTCTGGAAACACCATATATTTT
16 | TRBJ2-1 | NA | TRBD2 | TRBV4-1 | CASSQDPSGRYNEQFF | TGCGCCAGCAGCCAAGACCCTAGCGGGAGGTACAATGAGCAGTTCTTC
15 | TRBJ1-1 | NA | NA | TRBV28 | CASRKQGTEGTEAFF | TGTGCCAGCAGAAAACAGGGAACCGAAGGAACTGAAGCTTTCTTT
15 | TRBJ1-6 | NA | NA | TRBV6-5 | CASRHTISYNSPLHF | TGTGCCAGCAGACACACGATCTCCTATAATTCACCCCTCCACTTT
16 | TRBJ1-5 | NA | NA | TRBV7-2 | CASSLRVEGSFQPQHF | TGTGCCAGCAGCTTAAGAGTTGAGGGCAGTTTTCAGCCCCAGCATTTT
12 | TRBJ2-7 | NA | NA | TRBV29-1 | CSVEDLSYEQYF | TGCAGCGTCGAGGACTTGTCCTACGAGCAGTACTTC
14 | TRBJ1-5 | NA | NA | TRBV4-2 | CASSQDRGDQPQHF | TGTGCCAGCAGCCAAGACCGGGGGGACCAGCCCCAGCATTTT
14 | TRBJ2-5 | NA | NA | TRBV9 | CASSVGGAQETQYF | TGTGCCAGCAGCGTAGGGGGGGCCCAAGAGACCCAGTACTTC
17 | TRBJ1-3 | NA | TRBD1 | TRBV19 | CASSIRAKGASGNTIYF | TGTGCCAGTAGTATACGGGCGAAGGGGGCCTCTGGAAACACCATATATTTT
19 | TRBJ2-2 | NA | TRBD2 | TRBV5-1 | CASSAGMTSGGPNTGELFF | TGCGCCAGCAGCGCTGGAATGACTAGCGGGGGGCCTAACACCGGGGAGCTGTTTTTT
17 | TRBJ2-1 | NA | NA | TRBV9 | CASSSSGQGASDNEQFF | NA
14 | TRBJ2-5 | NA | NA | TRBV7-8 | CASSLVRGKETQYF | TGTGCCAGCAGCTTAGTTCGGGGGAAAGAGACCCAGTACTTC
12 | TRBJ1-1 | few | NA | TRBV6-6 | CASGRGGGPAFF | TGTGCCAGCGGAAGGGGGGGCGGTCCGGCTTTCTTT
13 | TRBJ2-7 | NA | NA | TRBV30 | CAWRSRASYEQYF | TGTGCCTGGAGGAGCAGGGCCTCCTACGAGCAGTACTTC
15 | TRBJ2-1 | NA | TRBD2 | TRBV27 | CASSNRAGGSNEQFF | TGTGCCAGCAGTAACCGAGCGGGAGGAAGCAATGAGCAGTTCTTC
13 | TRBJ2-1 | NA | NA | TRBV13 | CASSPPGYNEQFF | TGTGCCAGCAGCCCTCCTGGCTACAATGAGCAGTTCTTC
15 | TRBJ1-1 | NA | TRBD1 | TRBV11-1 | CASSGNRGVGAEAFF | TGTGCCAGCAGCGGAAACAGGGGGGTGGGCGCTGAAGCTTTCTTT
13 | TRBJ1-1 | few | NA | TRBV29-1 | CSVHLNRDTEAFF | TGCAGCGTTCATTTGAACCGGGACACTGAAGCTTTCTTT
14 | TRBJ2-5 | NA | NA | TRBV7-2 | CASSSDRYQETQYF | TGTGCCAGCAGCTCAGACAGATATCAAGAGACCCAGTACTTC
16 | TRBJ1-6 | NA | NA | TRBV6-1 | CASSDPWGGTVLTLHF | TGTGCCAGCAGTGACCCGTGGGGGGGGACGGTGTTAACCCTCCACTTT
16 | TRBJ2-1 | NA | TRBD2 | TRBV27 | CASSFLSGGAYNEQFF | TGTGCCAGCAGTTTCCTTAGCGGGGGGGCCTACAATGAGCAGTTCTTC
14 | TRBJ2-7 | few | NA | TRBV18 | CASSPSWGAYEQYF | TGTGCCAGCTCACCCTCTTGGGGTGCCTACGAGCAGTACTTC
13 | TRBJ1-5 | NA | NA | TRBV5-1 | CASSLAGGQPQHF | TGCGCCAGCAGCTTGGCGGGGGGTCAGCCCCAGCATTTT
16 | TRBJ2-3 | NA | TRBD2 | TRBV9 | CASSVGSSGVSDTQYF | TGTGCCAGCAGCGTAGGATCTAGCGGGGTTTCAGATACGCAGTATTTT
14 | TRBJ1-1 | once | TRBD1 | TRBV2 | CASSDRGSNTEAFF | TGTGCCAGCAGCGACAGGGGTTCGAACACTGAAGCTTTCTTT
13 | TRBJ2-1 | few | TRBD2 | TRBV5-6 | CASSWVIAGEQFF | TGTGCCAGCAGCTGGGTAATAGCGGGTGAGCAGTTCTTC
16 | TRBJ1-1 | NA | NA | TRBV4-1 | CASSQEPDLLGTEAFF | TGCGCCAGCAGCCAAGAGCCTGACCTGCTAGGGACTGAAGCTTTCTTT